This T cell receptor (beta chain) was obtained from a study of T cells after yellow fever vaccination. V was pared by 1 base and J by 2 bases, with 13 bases between. The germline gives CDR1 SGHVS, CDR2 FNYEAQ. The CDR3 runs to 16 residues. Synthesis of TCR cDNA relied on 5'RACE template switching, which attached a universal primer site and UMIs. Via MiXCR, TCRdb re-called the 5' RACE reads, giving one row per CDR3 protein. The sample consists of about 75,000 distinct CDR3 sequences, around 7% of them appearing once. Whole-study results and caveats: Just a small share of clonotypes turned up in the CD4 compartment as well as the CD8 compartment. Booster samples showed a return of most primary-vaccination clones (around 95% CD4, about 85% CD8). Contamination by abundant bulk-population clonotypes could be present in FACS-sorted repertoires.

This clonotype was detected a few times. What it recognizes is unknown. This TCR derives from a man between 18 and 29 years old who received the YFV17D yellow fever vaccine. J is TRBJ2-3 and V is TRBV7-6, with a possible D match to TRBD1 (5 bases). The sample here was CD8+ T cells sorted from PBMCs, taken roughly 10 days after the first yellow fever vaccination. The CDR3 DNA is TGTGCCAGCAGCTTAGGACAGATTTACACCACAGATACGCAGTATTTT. Translating it yields CASSLGQIYTTDTQYF.